This T cell receptor beta chain was obtained from a study of T cell changes during pregnancy in multiple sclerosis. Some clones are missing from TCRdb's copy, which holds only in-frame ones; the method was immunoSEQ multiplex PCR. Of about 100,000 clones listed, approximately 92% were seen once; the top ten hold around 1.8%. The CDR3 length is 13 residues. The germline gives CDR1 SNHLY, CDR2 FYNNEI. V was trimmed by 7 bases and J by 0 bases, leaving 10 bases between them. This clone appeared once. The material sequenced was peripheral blood, taken after pregnancy. This sequence originates from a female donor with multiple sclerosis, enrolled in a pregnancy study. V usage is TRBV2 and J usage is TRBJ2-7, with D unclear. CDR3 DNA: TGTGCCAGCAAAAAAGAGAGCTCCTACGAGCAGTACTTC. Translation: CASKKESSYEQYF. Filled out from reference TRBV2 and TRBJ2-7, the complete variable domain reads EPEVTQTPSHQVTQMGQEVILRCVPISNHLYFYWYRQILGQKVEFLVSFYNNEISEKSEIFDDQFSVERPDGSNFTLKIRSTKLEDSAMYFCASKKESSYEQYFGPGTRLTVT.